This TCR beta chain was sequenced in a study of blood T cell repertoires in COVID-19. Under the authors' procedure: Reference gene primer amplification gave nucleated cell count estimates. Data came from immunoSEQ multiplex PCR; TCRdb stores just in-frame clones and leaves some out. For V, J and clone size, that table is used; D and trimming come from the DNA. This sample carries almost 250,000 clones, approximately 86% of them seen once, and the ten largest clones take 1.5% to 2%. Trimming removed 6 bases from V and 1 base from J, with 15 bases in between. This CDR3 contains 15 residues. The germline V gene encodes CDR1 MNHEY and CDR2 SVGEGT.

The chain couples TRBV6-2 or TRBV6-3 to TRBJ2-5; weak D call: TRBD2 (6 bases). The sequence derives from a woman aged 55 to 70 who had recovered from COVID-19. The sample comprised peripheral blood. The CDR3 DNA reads TGTGCCAGCAGCCCCCTTGCGGGGCTCCAAGAGACCCAGTACTTC. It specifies CASSPLAGLQETQYF.